Below, one T cell receptor (beta chain) is given with its context. Its antigen remains unknown. The CDR3 has 15 amino acids. Germline V CDR1 and CDR2: SGHDN, FVKESK. V gave up 4 bases and J gave up 1 base; unmatched junction bases: 5. The data were produced by immunoSEQ multiplex PCR, yet TCRdb's version contains in-frame clones alone and is incomplete. The sample includes under 200,000 clones, about 93% of them seen just once. The sample originates from a study of T cell responses to AZD1222 COVID-19 vaccine. Findings and caveats of the study: Only 5 or 6 AZD1222 recipients tested seropositive at baseline.

The sample was peripheral blood, taken on day 0 of AZD1222 vaccination. The receptor was isolated from an adult in good health. V gene TRBV14 combines with J gene TRBJ2-7; 9 bases match TRBD1. DNA for the CDR3: TGTGCCAGCAGCCCCGGGACAGGGCCGTCCTACGAGCAGTACTTC. Protein product: CASSPGTGPSYEQYF. The variable domain in full, with the rest retrieved from reference TRBV14 and TRBJ2-7, is EAGVTQFPSHSVIEKGQTVTLRCDPISGHDNLYWYRRVMGKEIKFLLHFVKESKQDESGMPNNRFLAERTGGTYSTLKVQPAELEDSGVYFCASSPGTGPSYEQYFGPGTRLTVT.